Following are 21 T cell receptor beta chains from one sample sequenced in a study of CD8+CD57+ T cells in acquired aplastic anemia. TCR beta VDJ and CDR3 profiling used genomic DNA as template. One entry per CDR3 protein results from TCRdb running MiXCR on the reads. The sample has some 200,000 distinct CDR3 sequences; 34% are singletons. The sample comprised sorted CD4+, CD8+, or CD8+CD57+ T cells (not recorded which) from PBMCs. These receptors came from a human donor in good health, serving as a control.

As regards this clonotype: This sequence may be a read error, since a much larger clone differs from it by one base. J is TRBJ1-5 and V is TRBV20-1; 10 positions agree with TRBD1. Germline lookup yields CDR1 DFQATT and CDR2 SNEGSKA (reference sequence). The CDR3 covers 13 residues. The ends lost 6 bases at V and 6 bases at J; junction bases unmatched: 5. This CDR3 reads CSAAGTGVQPQHF. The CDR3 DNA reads TGCAGTGCAGCCGGGACAGGGGTTCAGCCCCAGCATTTT.

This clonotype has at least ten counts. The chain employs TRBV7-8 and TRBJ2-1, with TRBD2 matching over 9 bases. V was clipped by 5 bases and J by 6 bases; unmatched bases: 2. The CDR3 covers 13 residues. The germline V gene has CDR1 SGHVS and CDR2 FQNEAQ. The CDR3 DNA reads TGTGCCAGCAGCACTAGCGGGCTCAATGAGCAGTTCTTC. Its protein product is CASSTSGLNEQFF.

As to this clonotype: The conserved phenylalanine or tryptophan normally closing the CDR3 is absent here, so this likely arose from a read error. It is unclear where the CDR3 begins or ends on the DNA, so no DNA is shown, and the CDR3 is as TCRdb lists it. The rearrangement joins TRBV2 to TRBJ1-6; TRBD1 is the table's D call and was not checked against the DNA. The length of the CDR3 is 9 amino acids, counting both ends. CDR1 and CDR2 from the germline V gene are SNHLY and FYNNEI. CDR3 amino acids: CANGGQPDA.

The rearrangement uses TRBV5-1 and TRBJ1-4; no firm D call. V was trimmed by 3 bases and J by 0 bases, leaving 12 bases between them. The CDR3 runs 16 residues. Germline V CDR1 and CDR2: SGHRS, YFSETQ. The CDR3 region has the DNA TGCGCCAGCAGCTCACCCCCGGGAGCAACTAATGAAAAACTGTTTTTT. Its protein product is CASSSPPGATNEKLFF. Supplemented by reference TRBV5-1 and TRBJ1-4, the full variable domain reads KAGVTQTPRYLIKTRGQQVTLSCSPISGHRSVSWYQQTPGQGLQFLFEYFSETQRNKGNFPGRFSGRQFSNSRSEMNVSTLELGDSALYLCASSSPPGATNEKLFFGSGTQLSVL.

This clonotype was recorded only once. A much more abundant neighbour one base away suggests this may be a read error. The CDR3 bases are TGCAGTGTTAGGGTGGTAAATGAAGCTTTCTTT. This sequence encodes CSVRVVNEAFF. This rearrangement joins TRBV20-1 to TRBJ1-1; unclear D gene. Germline assignment: CDR1 DFQATT and CDR2 SNEGSKA (reference sequence). The CDR3 runs 11 residues. Trimming removed 7 bases at V and 7 bases at J, with 13 bases between.

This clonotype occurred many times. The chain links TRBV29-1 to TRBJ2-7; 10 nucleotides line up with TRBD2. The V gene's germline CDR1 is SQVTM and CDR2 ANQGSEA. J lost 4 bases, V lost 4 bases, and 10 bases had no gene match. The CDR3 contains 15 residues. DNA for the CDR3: TGCAGCGTTGGGGAGCGGGGGGGCCCCGTATACGAGCAGTACTTC. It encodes CSVGERGGPVYEQYF.

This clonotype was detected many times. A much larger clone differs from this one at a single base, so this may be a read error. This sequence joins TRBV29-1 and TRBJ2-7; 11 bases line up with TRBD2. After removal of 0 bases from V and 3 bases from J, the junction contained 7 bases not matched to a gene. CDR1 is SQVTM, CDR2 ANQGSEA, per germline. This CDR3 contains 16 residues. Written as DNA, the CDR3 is TGCAGCGTTGAAGATCGCCTAGCGGGAGGATTCTACGAGCAGTACTTC. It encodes CSVEDRLAGGFYEQYF.

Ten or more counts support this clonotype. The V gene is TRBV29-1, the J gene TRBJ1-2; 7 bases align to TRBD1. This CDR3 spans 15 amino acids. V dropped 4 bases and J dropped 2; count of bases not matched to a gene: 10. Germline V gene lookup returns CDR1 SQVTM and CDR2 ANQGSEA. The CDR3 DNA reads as TGCAGCGTTGGGTCCTCCTTGACAGGGAACTATGGCTACACCTTC. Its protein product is CSVGSSLTGNYGYTF. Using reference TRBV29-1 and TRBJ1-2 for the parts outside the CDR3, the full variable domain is SAVISQKPSRDICQRGTSLTIQCQVDSQVTMMFWYRQQPGQSLTLIATANQGSEATYESGFVIDKFPISRPNLTFSTLTVSNMSPEDSSIYLCSVGSSLTGNYGYTFGSGTRLTVV.

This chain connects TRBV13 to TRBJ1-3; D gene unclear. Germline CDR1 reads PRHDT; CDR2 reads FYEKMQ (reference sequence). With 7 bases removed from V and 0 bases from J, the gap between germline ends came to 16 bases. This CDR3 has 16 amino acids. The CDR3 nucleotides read TGTGCCAGCACCTTCCACCTGGAAAACTCTGGAAACACCATATATTTT. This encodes CASTFHLENSGNTIYF.

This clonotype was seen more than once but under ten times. CDR3 coding DNA: TGTGCCAGCTCACCATCGGGCAGGGATGGCTACACCTTC. Its translation is CASSPSGRDGYTF. The chain employs TRBV18 and TRBJ1-2; TRBD1 might be the D (5 bases). The CDR3 has 13 amino acids. V lost 2 bases to trimming and J lost 6 bases, with 10 bases between them. Looked up from germline, CDR1 is KGHSH and CDR2 is LQKENI.

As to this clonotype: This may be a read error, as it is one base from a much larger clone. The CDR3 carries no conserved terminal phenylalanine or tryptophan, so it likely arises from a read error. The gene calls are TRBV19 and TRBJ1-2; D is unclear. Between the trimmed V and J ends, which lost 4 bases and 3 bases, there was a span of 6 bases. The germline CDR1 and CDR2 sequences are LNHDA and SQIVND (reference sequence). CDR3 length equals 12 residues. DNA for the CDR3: TGTGCCAGTAGTAACGGGGACTATGGCTACACCCTC. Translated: CASSNGDYGYTL.

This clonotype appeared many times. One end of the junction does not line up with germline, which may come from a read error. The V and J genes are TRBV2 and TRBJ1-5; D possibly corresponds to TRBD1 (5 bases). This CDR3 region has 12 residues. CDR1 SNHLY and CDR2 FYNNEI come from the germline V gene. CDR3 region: CASGEGYQPQHF. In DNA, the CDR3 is TGTGCCAGCGGTGAGGGGTATCAGCCCCAGCATTTT.

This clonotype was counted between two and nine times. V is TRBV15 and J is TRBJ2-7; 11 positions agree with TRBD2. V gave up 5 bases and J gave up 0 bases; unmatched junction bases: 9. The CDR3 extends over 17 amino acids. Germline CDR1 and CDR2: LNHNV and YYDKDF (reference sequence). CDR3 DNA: TGTGCCACCAGCGGAACGCTAGCGGGGGGAAGCTCCTACGAGCAGTACTTC. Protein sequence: CATSGTLAGGSSYEQYF. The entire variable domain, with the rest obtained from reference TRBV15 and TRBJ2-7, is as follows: DAMVIQNPRYQVTQFGKPVTLSCSQTLNHNVMYWYQQKSSQAPKLLFHYYDKDFNNEADTPDNFQSRRPNTSFCFLDIRSPGLGDTAMYLCATSGTLAGGSSYEQYFGPGTRLTVT.

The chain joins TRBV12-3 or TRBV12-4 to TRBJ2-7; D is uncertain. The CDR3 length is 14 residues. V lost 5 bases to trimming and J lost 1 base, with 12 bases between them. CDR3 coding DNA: TGTGCCAGCAGTCCTTACTGGGGATCCTACGAGCAGTACTTC. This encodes CASSPYWGSYEQYF.

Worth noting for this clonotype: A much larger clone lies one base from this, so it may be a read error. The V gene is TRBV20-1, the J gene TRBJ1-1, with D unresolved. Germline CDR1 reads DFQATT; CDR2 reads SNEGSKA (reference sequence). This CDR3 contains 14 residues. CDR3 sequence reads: CRVLGLTTDTEAFF. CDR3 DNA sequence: TGCCGTGTCCTAGGACTAACAACTGACACTGAAGCTTTCTTT.

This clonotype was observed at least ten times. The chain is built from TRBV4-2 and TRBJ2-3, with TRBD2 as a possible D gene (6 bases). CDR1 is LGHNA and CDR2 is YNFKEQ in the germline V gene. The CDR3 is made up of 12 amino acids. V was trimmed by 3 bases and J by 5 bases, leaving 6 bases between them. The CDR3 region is CASSQEGDTQYF. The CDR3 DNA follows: TGTGCCAGCAGCCAGGAGGGAGATACGCAGTATTTT.

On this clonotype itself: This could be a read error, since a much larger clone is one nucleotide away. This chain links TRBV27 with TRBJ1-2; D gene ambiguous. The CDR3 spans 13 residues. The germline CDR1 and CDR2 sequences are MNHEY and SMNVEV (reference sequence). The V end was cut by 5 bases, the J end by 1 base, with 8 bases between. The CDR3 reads CASSRTGNYGYTF. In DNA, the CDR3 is TGTGCCAGCAGTCGAACGGGTAACTATGGCTACACCTTC.

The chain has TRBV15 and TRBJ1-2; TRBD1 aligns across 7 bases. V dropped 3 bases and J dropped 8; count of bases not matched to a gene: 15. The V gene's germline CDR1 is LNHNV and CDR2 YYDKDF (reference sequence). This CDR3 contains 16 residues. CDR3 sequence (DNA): TGTGCCACCAGCAGCCAAGATGAGCGCCAGGGGGGAGGCTACACCTTC. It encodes CATSSQDERQGGGYTF.

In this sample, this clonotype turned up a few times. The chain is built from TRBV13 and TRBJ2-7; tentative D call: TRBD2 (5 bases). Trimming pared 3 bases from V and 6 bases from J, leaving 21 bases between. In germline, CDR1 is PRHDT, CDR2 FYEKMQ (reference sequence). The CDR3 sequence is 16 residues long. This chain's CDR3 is CASSLTGIDLITEQYF. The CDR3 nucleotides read TGTGCCAGCAGCTTGACGGGAATCGACCTTATAACCGAGCAGTACTTC.

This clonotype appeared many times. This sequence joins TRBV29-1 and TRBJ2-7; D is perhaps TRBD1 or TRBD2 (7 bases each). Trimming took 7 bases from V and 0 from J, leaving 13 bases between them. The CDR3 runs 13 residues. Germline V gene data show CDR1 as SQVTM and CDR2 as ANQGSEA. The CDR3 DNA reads TGCAGCGCCCAGGGGGGGAACTCCTACGAGCAGTACTTC. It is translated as CSAQGGNSYEQYF.

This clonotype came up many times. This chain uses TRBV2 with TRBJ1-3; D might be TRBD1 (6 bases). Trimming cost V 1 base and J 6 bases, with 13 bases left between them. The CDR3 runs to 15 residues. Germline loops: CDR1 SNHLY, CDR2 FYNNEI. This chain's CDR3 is CASSEDRVLENTIYF. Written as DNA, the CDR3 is TGTGCCAGCAGTGAAGACAGGGTCTTGGAAAACACCATATATTTT.